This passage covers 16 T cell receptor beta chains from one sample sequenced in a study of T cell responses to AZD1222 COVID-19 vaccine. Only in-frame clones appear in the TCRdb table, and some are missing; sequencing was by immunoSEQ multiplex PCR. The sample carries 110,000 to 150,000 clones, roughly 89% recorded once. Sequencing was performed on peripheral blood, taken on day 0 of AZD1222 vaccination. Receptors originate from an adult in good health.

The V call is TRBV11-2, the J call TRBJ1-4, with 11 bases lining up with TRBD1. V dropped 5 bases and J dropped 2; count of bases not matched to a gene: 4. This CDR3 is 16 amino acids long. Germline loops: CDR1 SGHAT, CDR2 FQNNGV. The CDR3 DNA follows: TGTGCCAGCAGCACCGGGACAGGGGGGACTAATGAAAAACTGTTTTTT. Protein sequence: CASSTGTGGTNEKLFF.

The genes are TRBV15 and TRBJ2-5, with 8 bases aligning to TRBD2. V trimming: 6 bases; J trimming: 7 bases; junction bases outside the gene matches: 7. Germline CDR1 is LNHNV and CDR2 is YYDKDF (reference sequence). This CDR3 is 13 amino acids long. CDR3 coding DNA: TGTGCCACCAGACCGGGACTAGAGAGGACCCAGTACTTC. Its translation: CATRPGLERTQYF. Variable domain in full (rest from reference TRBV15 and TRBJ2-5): DAMVIQNPRYQVTQFGKPVTLSCSQTLNHNVMYWYQQKSSQAPKLLFHYYDKDFNNEADTPDNFQSRRPNTSFCFLDIRSPGLGDTAMYLCATRPGLERTQYFGPGTRLLVL.

This chain's CDR3 is CASSDSGANTGELFF. CDR3 DNA sequence: TGTGCCAGCAGTGACTCAGGGGCGAACACCGGGGAGCTGTTTTTT. This chain connects TRBV6-4 to TRBJ2-2; the D gene is possibly TRBD1 (5 bases). Germline V gives CDR1 MRHNA, CDR2 SNTAGT. The germline V and J ends were trimmed by 0 bases and 0 bases, with 5 bases remaining between them. The CDR3 covers 15 residues.

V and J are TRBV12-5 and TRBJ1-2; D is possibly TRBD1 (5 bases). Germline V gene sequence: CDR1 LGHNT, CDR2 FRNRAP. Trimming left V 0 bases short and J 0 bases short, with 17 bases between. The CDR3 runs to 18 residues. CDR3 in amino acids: CASGLVLRTFVANYGYTF. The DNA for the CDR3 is TGTGCTAGTGGTTTGGTACTGAGGACATTTGTAGCTAACTATGGCTACACCTTC.

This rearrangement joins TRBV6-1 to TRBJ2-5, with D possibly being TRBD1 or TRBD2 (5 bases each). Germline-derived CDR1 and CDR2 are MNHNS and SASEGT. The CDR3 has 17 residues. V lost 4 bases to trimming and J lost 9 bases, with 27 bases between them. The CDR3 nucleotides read TGTGCCAGCAGTGGAAGGGGTCTTCTGGGGCTAGCTAAAGCCCAGTACTTC. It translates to CASSGRGLLGLAKAQYF.

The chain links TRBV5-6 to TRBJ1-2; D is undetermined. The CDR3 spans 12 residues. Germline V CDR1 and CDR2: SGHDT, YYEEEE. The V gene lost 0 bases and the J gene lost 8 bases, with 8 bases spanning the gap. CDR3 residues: CASSLGGEGYTF. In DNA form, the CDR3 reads TGTGCCAGCAGCTTGGGAGGAGAGGGCTACACCTTC.

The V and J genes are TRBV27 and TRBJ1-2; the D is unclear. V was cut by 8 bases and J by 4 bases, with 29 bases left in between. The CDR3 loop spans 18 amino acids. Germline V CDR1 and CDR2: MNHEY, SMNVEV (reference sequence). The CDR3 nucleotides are TGTGCCAGCGCATTAAGACCCCCCAGGTCTGCGTTGGGCTATGGCTACACCTTC. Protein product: CASALRPPRSALGYGYTF.

Here the CDR3 reads CASSHGGAGSNQPQHF. DNA of the CDR3: TGTGCCAGCAGCCACGGGGGGGCTGGGAGCAATCAGCCCCAGCATTTT. The chain carries TRBV6-2 or TRBV6-3 and TRBJ1-5; possible D gene TRBD1, 6 bases. Germline loops: CDR1 MNHEY, CDR2 SVGEGT. The CDR3 loop spans 16 amino acids. V shed 6 bases and J shed 1 base, with 16 bases lying between them.

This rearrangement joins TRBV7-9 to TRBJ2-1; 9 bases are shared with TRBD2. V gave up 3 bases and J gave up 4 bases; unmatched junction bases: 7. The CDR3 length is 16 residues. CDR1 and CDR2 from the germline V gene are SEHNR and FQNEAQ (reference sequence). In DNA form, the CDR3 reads TGTGCCAGCAGCTTTAGCGGGAGACCCGGGTACAATGAGCAGTTCTTC. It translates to CASSFSGRPGYNEQFF.

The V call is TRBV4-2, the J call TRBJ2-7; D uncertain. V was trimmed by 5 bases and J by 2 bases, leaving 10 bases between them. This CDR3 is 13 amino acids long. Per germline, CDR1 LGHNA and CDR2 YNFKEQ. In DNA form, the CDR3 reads TGTGCCAGCAGCTTGCGTATAGCCTACGAGCAGTACTTC. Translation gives CASSLRIAYEQYF.

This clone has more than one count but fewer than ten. CDR3 nucleotides: TGTGCCAGCAGCCCGTGGGATACGAACACCGGGGAGCTGTTTTTT. This translates into CASSPWDTNTGELFF. The chain is built from TRBV5-6 and TRBJ2-2; no clear D. CDR3 length equals 15 residues. CDR1 is SGHDT, CDR2 YYEEEE, per germline. The V gene lost 4 bases and the J gene lost 0 bases, with 10 bases spanning the gap.

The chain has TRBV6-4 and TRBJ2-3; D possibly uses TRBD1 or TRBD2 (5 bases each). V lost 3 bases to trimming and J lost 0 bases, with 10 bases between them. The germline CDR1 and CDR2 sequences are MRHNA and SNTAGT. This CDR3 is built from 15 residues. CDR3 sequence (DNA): TGTGCCAGCAGTGAGGCGAGGGGCAGCACAGATACGCAGTATTTT. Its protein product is CASSEARGSTDTQYF.

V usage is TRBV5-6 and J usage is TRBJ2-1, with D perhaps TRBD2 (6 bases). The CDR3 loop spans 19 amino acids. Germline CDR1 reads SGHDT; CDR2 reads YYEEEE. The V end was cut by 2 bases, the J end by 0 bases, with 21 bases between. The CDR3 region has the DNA TGTGCCAGCAGCTTAAGCGGGTCGGGGCTCTTGAGCTCCTACAATGAGCAGTTCTTC. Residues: CASSLSGSGLLSSYNEQFF.

CDR3 nucleotide sequence: TGTGCCAGCAGCTTAGGCGACAGGGATTACGAGCAGTACTTC. This sequence encodes CASSLGDRDYEQYF. The chain uses TRBV11-2 and TRBJ2-7; 7 positions match TRBD1. V shed 1 base and J 4 bases; nucleotides not matched to a gene: 4. CDR3 size: 14 residues. The V gene's germline CDR1 is SGHAT and CDR2 FQNNGV.

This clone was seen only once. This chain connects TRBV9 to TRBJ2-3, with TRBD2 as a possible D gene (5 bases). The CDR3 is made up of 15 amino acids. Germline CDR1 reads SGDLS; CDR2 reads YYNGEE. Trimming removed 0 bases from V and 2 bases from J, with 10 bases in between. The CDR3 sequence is CASSVVGGPTDTQYF. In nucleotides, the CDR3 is TGTGCCAGCAGCGTAGTCGGAGGACCCACAGATACGCAGTATTTT. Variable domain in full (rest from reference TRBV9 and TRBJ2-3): DSGVTQTPKHLITATGQRVTLRCSPRSGDLSVYWYQQSLDQGLQFLIQYYNGEERAKGNILERFSAQQFPDLHSELNLSSLELGDSALYFCASSVVGGPTDTQYFGPGTRLTVL.

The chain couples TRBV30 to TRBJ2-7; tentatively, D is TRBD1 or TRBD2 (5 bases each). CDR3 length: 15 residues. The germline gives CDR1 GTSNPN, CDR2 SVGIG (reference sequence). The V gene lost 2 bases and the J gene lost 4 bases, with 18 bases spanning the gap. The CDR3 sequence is CAWSPKGLAEYEQYF. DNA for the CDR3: TGTGCCTGGAGTCCAAAGGGGCTAGCAGAGTACGAGCAGTACTTC.